The 29 T cell receptor beta chains in this list originate from one sample, sequenced in a study of chemoradiotherapy in HPV16-positive cancers. The repertoire was sequenced with immunoSEQ multiplex PCR; TCRdb's copy has only in-frame clones and lacks some. In the table there are roughly 4,700 clones, just under 95% of which are singletons. The sample was gathered from a patient who underwent chemoradiotherapy. These receptors were taken from a human donor with HPV-associated anogenital cancer.

The rearrangement uses TRBV18 and TRBJ1-3; D ambiguous. Between the trimmed V and J ends, which lost 5 bases and 3 bases, there was a span of 5 bases. The CDR3 loop spans 12 amino acids. Per the germline V gene, CDR1 is KGHSH and CDR2 is LQKENI. The CDR3 bases are TGTGCCAGCTCAGCCCTTGGAAACACCATATATTTT. It translates to CASSALGNTIYF. Filled out from reference TRBV18 and TRBJ1-3, the complete variable domain reads NAGVMQNPRHLVRRRGQEARLRCSPMKGHSHVYWYRQLPEEGLKFMVYLQKENIIDESGMPKERFSAEFPKEGPSILRIQQVVRGDSAAYFCASSALGNTIYFGEGSWLTVV.

V and J are TRBV6-5 and TRBJ2-7; 10 positions agree with TRBD1. V dropped 5 bases and J dropped 3; count of bases not matched to a gene: 7. Germline CDR1 MNHEY, CDR2 SVGAGI. The CDR3 has 15 residues. CDR3 protein: CASSKPGTGVYEQYF. The DNA of the CDR3 is TGTGCCAGCAGTAAACCCGGGACAGGGGTCTACGAGCAGTACTTC.

A single count supports this clone. The chain links TRBV29-1 to TRBJ1-2; no firm D call. V was shortened by 3 bases and J by 3 bases, with 8 bases between the two germline ends. Germline V gives CDR1 SQVTM, CDR2 ANQGSEA. CDR3 length: 12 amino acids. CDR3 DNA sequence: TGCAGCGTTGATCCGGAGGACTATGGCTACACCTTC. Translation: CSVDPEDYGYTF. Using reference TRBV29-1 and TRBJ1-2 for the parts outside the CDR3, the full variable domain is SAVISQKPSRDICQRGTSLTIQCQVDSQVTMMFWYRQQPGQSLTLIATANQGSEATYESGFVIDKFPISRPNLTFSTLTVSNMSPEDSSIYLCSVDPEDYGYTFGSGTRLTVV.

This chain uses TRBV2 with TRBJ2-3; 13 bases line up with TRBD2. The CDR3 is 15 amino acids. The germline CDR1 and CDR2 sequences are SNHLY and FYNNEI. V was pared by 5 bases and J by 5 bases, with 4 bases of the junction left unmatched. DNA for the CDR3: TGTGCCAGCAGTACTAGCGGGGGGGCCGTAGATACGCAGTATTTT. This gives the protein CASSTSGGAVDTQYF.

The chain uses TRBV6-5 and TRBJ1-4; 9 nucleotides agree with TRBD1. CDR1 MNHEY and CDR2 SVGAGI come from the germline V gene. The J segment lost 6 bases and the V segment lost 2 bases, leaving 4 bases of the junction unmatched. This CDR3 contains 15 residues. The DNA of the CDR3 is TGTGCCAGCAGTTACGAAGGGACAGGGTATGAAAAACTGTTTTTT. It encodes CASSYEGTGYEKLFF.

The rearrangement uses TRBV7-8 and TRBJ1-3; TRBD1 is a possible D gene (6 bases). Germline CDR1 reads SGHVS; CDR2 reads FQNEAQ. The CDR3 contains 15 residues. The V and J ends lost 5 bases and 0 bases respectively, with 11 bases between them. The CDR3 region is CASSRTEASGNTIYF. In nucleotides, the CDR3 is TGTGCCAGCAGCCGGACAGAAGCCTCTGGAAACACCATATATTTT.

This CDR3 reads CASSPPGDRSAGELFF. The CDR3 DNA reads TGCGCCAGCAGCCCCCCGGGGGACAGAAGTGCCGGGGAGCTGTTTTTT. The rearrangement links TRBV4-3 to TRBJ2-2; TRBD1 is a possible D gene (7 bases). Between the trimmed V and J ends, which lost 4 bases and 6 bases, there was a span of 18 bases. Germline V CDR1 and CDR2: LGHNA, YSLEER. The CDR3 runs to 16 residues.

The chain links TRBV29-1 to TRBJ2-6; D is ambiguous. Germline lookup yields CDR1 SQVTM and CDR2 ANQGSEA. The CDR3 covers 15 residues. V lost 2 bases to trimming and J lost 0 bases, with 8 bases between them. In DNA form, the CDR3 reads TGCAGCGTTGAATACAGCCTCTCTGGGGCCAACGTCCTGACTTTC. Translated, it gives CSVEYSLSGANVLTF.

The chain employs TRBV18 and TRBJ2-1; TRBD1 agrees at 11 bases. Germline assignment: CDR1 KGHSH and CDR2 LQKENI. The CDR3 sequence is 16 residues long. With V trimmed by 1 base and J by 4 bases, 3 bases remained unmatched. The CDR3 loop reads CASSPLGTGGYNEQFF. The CDR3, as DNA: TGTGCCAGCTCACCACTGGGGACAGGGGGGTACAATGAGCAGTTCTTC.

This chain joins TRBV19 and TRBJ2-1, with a possible D match to TRBD2 (6 bases). CDR1 and CDR2 from the germline V gene are LNHDA and SQIVND (reference sequence). Trimming took 3 bases from V and 0 from J, leaving 9 bases between them. CDR3 length: 15 amino acids. The chain's CDR3 is CASSIRGSSYNEQFF. DNA of the CDR3: TGTGCCAGTAGTATCCGGGGGAGCTCCTACAATGAGCAGTTCTTC.

The chain has TRBV7-9 and TRBJ1-2; no reliable D call. V lost 5 bases, J lost 2 bases, and 6 bases lay in between. CDR1 and CDR2 (germline): SEHNR, FQNEAQ (reference sequence). The CDR3 runs to 12 residues. The CDR3 reads CASSLDNYGYTF. The CDR3 bases are TGTGCCAGCAGCCTAGACAACTATGGCTACACCTTC.

The V call is TRBV7-2, the J call TRBJ2-6, with D perhaps TRBD2 (5 bases). The V gene lost 5 bases and the J gene lost 0 bases, with 11 bases spanning the gap. Germline V gives CDR1 SGHTA, CDR2 FQGNSA. CDR3 length: 16 residues. CDR3 loop: CASSLGVSSGANVLTF. CDR3 bases: TGTGCCAGCAGCCTCGGGGTATCCTCTGGGGCCAACGTCCTGACTTTC. The full variable domain, with the rest looked up from reference TRBV7-2 and TRBJ2-6, is GAGVSQSPSNKVTEKGKDVELRCDPISGHTALYWYRQSLGQGLEFLIYFQGNSAPDKSGLPSDRFSAERTGGSVSTLTIQRTQQEDSAVYLCASSLGVSSGANVLTFGAGSRLTVL.

The sample holds a few counts of this clone. The genes are TRBV6-5 and TRBJ1-5; D unresolved. The V gene lost 3 bases and the J gene lost 5 bases, with 11 bases spanning the gap. This CDR3 has 14 amino acids. CDR1 and CDR2 (germline): MNHEY, SVGAGI. CDR3 DNA sequence: TGTGCCAGCAGTTATAGAGAGAAAGATCAGCCCCAGCATTTT. Translated: CASSYREKDQPQHF.

The rearrangement links TRBV6-5 to TRBJ2-7, with 8 bases that match TRBD1. The CDR3 loop spans 14 amino acids. Germline V gene data show CDR1 as MNHEY and CDR2 as SVGAGI. V lost 6 bases to trimming and J lost 2 bases; unmatched junction nucleotides: 6. Written as DNA, the CDR3 is TGTGCCAGCAGGGGGACAGGTTGGCCCTACGAGCAGTACTTC. Amino acids: CASRGTGWPYEQYF.

This clone showed up just a few times. This chain joins TRBV6-5 and TRBJ1-1; no clear D. Germline CDR1 reads MNHEY; CDR2 reads SVGAGI. Trimming took off 0 bases at V and 0 bases at J, with 5 bases between the two ends. The CDR3 extends over 14 amino acids. CDR3 DNA sequence: TGTGCCAGCAGTTACTCGAACATGAACACTGAAGCTTTCTTT. Protein: CASSYSNMNTEAFF.

The chain joins TRBV28 to TRBJ2-7, with 7 bases matching TRBD1. The V gene's germline CDR1 is MDHEN and CDR2 SYDVKM. CDR3 size: 13 residues. The V and J ends lost 3 bases and 5 bases, in that order; junction bases with no gene match: 4. The CDR3 is CASSFGGQDEQYF. Here the CDR3 DNA reads TGTGCCAGCAGTTTTGGCGGACAGGACGAGCAGTACTTC.

The chain joins TRBV6-5 to TRBJ1-2, with a weak D call TRBD1 (5 bases). This CDR3 contains 15 residues. Germline values: CDR1 MNHEY, CDR2 SVGAGI. The ends were cut back, 0 bases at V and 6 bases at J, with 14 bases in the middle. The CDR3 sequence: CASSYSGGRADGYTF. CDR3 DNA: TGTGCCAGCAGTTACTCGGGTGGCAGGGCTGATGGCTACACCTTC.

The chain joins TRBV10-1 to TRBJ1-2; 10 bases are shared with TRBD1. V gave up 2 bases and J gave up 8 bases; unmatched junction bases: 29. This CDR3 has 22 residues. Germline loops: CDR1 WNHNN, CDR2 SYGVQD (reference sequence). The CDR3 DNA follows: TGCGCCAGCAGTGAGCCAACGGAAGTGACAGGGGGCCTAAAACCGTCGGGTCTAGGCTACACCTTC. As protein: CASSEPTEVTGGLKPSGLGYTF.

This clone was observed once. The gene calls are TRBV7-9 and TRBJ2-1; D not resolved. Germline V gene data show CDR1 as SEHNR and CDR2 as FQNEAQ (reference sequence). Deletions cut 8 bases from V and 6 bases from J, with 11 bases between. This CDR3 spans 12 amino acids. Here the CDR3 DNA reads TGTGCCAGCGGTCCCGGGTTCAATGAGCAGTTCTTC. Residues: CASGPGFNEQFF.

This clone occurred a few times. CDR3 sequence reads: CASSRQGQNTDTQYF. The CDR3, as DNA: TGTGCCAGCAGTCGTCAGGGACAGAACACAGATACGCAGTATTTT. The rearrangement joins TRBV7-2 to TRBJ2-3, with 7 bases fitting TRBD1. Germline assignment: CDR1 SGHTA and CDR2 FQGNSA. The CDR3 spans 15 residues. Losses at the gene ends were 6 bases for V and 2 bases for J; bases not matched to a gene: 8.

The CDR3 DNA reads as TGTGCCAGCAGCCAAGATTTTAGCGGGGGGGCAGATACGCAGTATTTT. As protein: CASSQDFSGGADTQYF. V and J are TRBV4-2 and TRBJ2-3, with 11 bases aligning to TRBD2. CDR1 and CDR2 (germline): LGHNA, YNFKEQ. V gave up 0 bases and J gave up 4 bases; unmatched junction bases: 3. The length of the CDR3 is 16 residues.

The chain is built from TRBV10-3 and TRBJ2-1; 14 nucleotides line up with TRBD2. Germline CDR1 ENHRY, CDR2 SYGVKD. V shed 6 bases, J shed 9 bases, and the junction held 10 bases outside the gene matches. The CDR3 has 16 amino acids. Written as DNA, the CDR3 is TGTGCCATCAGCCGACTAGCGGGGGGGCCTTCTGGTGAGCAGTTCTTC. Translation: CAISRLAGGPSGEQFF.

The chain recombines TRBV7-2 with TRBJ1-2; 8 nucleotides agree with TRBD1. This CDR3 has 16 amino acids. In germline, CDR1 is SGHTA, CDR2 FQGNSA. Trimming took 0 bases from V and 4 from J; bases not matched to a gene: 7. The CDR3 sequence: CASSLAGTGLIYGYTF. The DNA of the CDR3 is TGTGCCAGCAGCTTAGCCGGGACAGGATTAATCTATGGCTACACCTTC.

CDR3 protein: CASSLSVRGGNTIYF. For the CDR3, the DNA is TGTGCCAGCAGTTTATCCGTTAGGGGAGGAAACACCATATATTTT. The chain links TRBV28 to TRBJ1-3, with D possibly TRBD1 on 5 matching bases. Germline lookup yields CDR1 MDHEN and CDR2 SYDVKM. The CDR3 consists of 15 residues. The V end lost 1 base, the J end lost 4 bases, and 11 bases lay between the germline ends.

J is TRBJ1-1 and V is TRBV5-1; D possibly corresponds to TRBD1 (5 bases). Trimming shortened V by 1 base and J by 4 bases, and 5 bases separated the two germline ends. The CDR3 is made up of 12 amino acids. CDR1 SGHRS and CDR2 YFSETQ come from the germline V gene. CDR3 nucleotide sequence: TGCGCCAGCAGCTTGACAGGCACTGAAGCTTTCTTT. The encoded protein is CASSLTGTEAFF.

J is TRBJ1-1 and V is TRBV19; D gene uncertain. From germline, CDR1 is LNHDA and CDR2 SQIVND (reference sequence). Trimming removed 4 bases at V and 1 base at J, with 13 bases between. This CDR3 contains 15 residues. CDR3 protein: CASSRGLDSNTEAFF. The CDR3 bases are TGTGCCAGTAGTAGAGGACTCGATTCGAACACTGAAGCTTTCTTT.

This sequence joins TRBV10-3 and TRBJ2-7; D remains unclear. In germline, CDR1 is ENHRY, CDR2 SYGVKD. This CDR3 contains 12 residues. The V end was cut by 5 bases, the J end by 5 bases, with 10 bases between. The CDR3 reads CAISYGRNEQYF. CDR3 coding DNA: TGTGCCATCAGTTACGGACGGAACGAGCAGTACTTC.

The chain employs TRBV29-1 and TRBJ2-1, with D unclear. Germline CDR1 is SQVTM and CDR2 is ANQGSEA. The CDR3 spans 14 residues. Between the trimmed V and J ends, which lost 7 bases and 0 bases, there was a span of 13 bases. CDR3 bases: TGCAGCGCCCGCGCAGTCCTCTCCTACAATGAGCAGTTCTTC. This gives the protein CSARAVLSYNEQFF.

This clone was counted a single time. The genes are TRBV5-5 and TRBJ1-3, with a tentative D call TRBD1 (6 bases). Trimming pared 1 base from V and 0 bases from J, leaving 11 bases between. Germline values: CDR1 SGHKS, CDR2 YYEKEE (reference sequence). This CDR3 comprises 16 residues. The DNA of the CDR3 is TGTGCCAGCAGCTTGTGGGGGGCTAGCTCTGGAAACACCATATATTTT. It is translated as CASSLWGASSGNTIYF.